This T cell receptor (beta chain) was retrieved from a study of shared clonotypes between healthy human individuals. Study-wide results and caveats: Blood alone was sampled, and tissue repertoires likely differ. Some clonotypes were shared by all four sorted-subset donors, while others were not shared. The non-shared ones had lower generation probabilities than the shared ones.

Produced via immunoSEQ multiplex PCR; TCRdb's table is partial and in-frame only. The repertoire holds roughly 2.5 million clones, with about 92% as singletons. V lost 5 bases to trimming and J lost 7 bases; unmatched junction nucleotides: 6. This CDR3 is 13 amino acids long. CDR1 is GTSNPN, CDR2 SVGIG, per germline (reference sequence). Regarding this clone: Its antigen is undetermined.

The sequence derives from a man between 18 and 29 years old in good health. Sequenced: naive CD4+ T cells sorted from blood. The subset here: CD45RA+ positively selected. V is TRBV30 and J is TRBJ1-4, with TRBD1 identical over 8 bases. CDR3 sequence reads: CAWEAGGVEKLFF. The CDR3 coding sequence is TGTGCCTGGGAGGCAGGGGGCGTTGAAAAACTGTTTTTT.